The rows below give T cell receptor beta chains drawn from one sample of a study of vaccination and CD4 T cells after COVID-19. One entry per CDR3 protein results from TCRdb running MiXCR on the PCR reads. This sample yields 13,000 or so distinct CDR3 sequences, of which less than 65% are seen a single time; roughly 12% belongs to the top ten. Their cognate antigens are unknown. The sequenced sample was CD4+ T cells from blood, cultured in vitro. The receptors originated from a human donor who had recovered from COVID-19. CDR3s include the opening cysteine and the closing phenylalanine or tryptophan. D genes are given only for firm matches. Part of the rows lack a size; the others show once, few, many or a class for expanded clones.

clone size	V gene	J gene	D gene	CDR3 length	CDR3 protein	CDR3 DNA
-	TRBV2	TRBJ1-1	-	13	CATKGERGTEAFF	TGTGCCACCAAAGGGGAGAGGGGCACTGAAGCTTTCTTT
few	TRBV19	TRBJ2-3	TRBD1	14	CASNRQGVADTQYF	TGTGCCAGTAATCGGCAGGGGGTGGCAGATACGCAGTATTTT
-	TRBV7-3	TRBJ2-2	TRBD1	15	CASSRQGGDTGELFF	TGTGCCAGCAGCCGACAGGGGGGGGACACCGGGGAGCTGTTTTTT
few	TRBV7-7	TRBJ2-2	TRBD1	13	CASSDRVTGELFF	TGTGCTAGCAGCGACAGGGTTACCGGGGAGCTGTTTTTT
once	TRBV7-7	TRBJ2-2	-	16	CASSPRRVGVYGELFF	TGTGCCAGCAGCCCCCGAAGGGTCGGAGTTTATGGGGAGCTGTTTTTT
-	TRBV30	TRBJ2-7	-	11	CAWSSTYEQYF	TGTGCCTGGAGTTCGACCTACGAGCAGTACTTC
-	TRBV5-1	TRBJ2-2	-	15	CASSFSLLNTGELFF	TGCGCCAGCAGCTTCTCCTTGCTGAACACCGGGGAGCTGTTTTTT
-	TRBV19	TRBJ1-1	TRBD1	15	CASSITGTGGREAFF	TGTGCCAGTAGTATAACCGGGACAGGGGGCCGTGAAGCTTTCTTT
few	TRBV20-1	TRBJ2-7	-	8	CSAGVEYF	TGCAGTGCTGGGGTCGAGTACTTC
once	TRBV7-6	TRBJ1-2	-	14	CASTEVGSNYGYTF	TGTGCCAGCACCGAGGTCGGCAGTAACTATGGCTACACCTTC
-	TRBV7-2	TRBJ1-5	-	16	CASSLSRGAGNQPQHF	TGTGCCAGCAGCTTATCACGGGGGGCAGGCAATCAGCCCCAGCATTTT
-	TRBV2	TRBJ1-5	-	13	CASSVESNQPQHF	TGTGCCAGCAGTGTAGAGAGCAATCAGCCCCAGCATTTT
few	TRBV7-9	TRBJ1-2	-	14	CASSLVRGAHGYTF	TGTGCCAGCAGCTTAGTGAGAGGGGCTCATGGCTACACCTTC
-	TRBV2	TRBJ1-1	TRBD1	14	CASREGQANTEAFF	TGTGCCAGCAGGGAAGGACAGGCAAACACTGAAGCTTTCTTT
once	TRBV20-1	TRBJ1-2	-	13	CSARDSRGDGYTF	TGCAGTGCTAGAGATAGCAGGGGAGATGGCTACACCTTC
-	TRBV19	TRBJ2-7	-	11	CASSQDYEQYF	TGTGCCAGCTCACAGGACTACGAGCAGTACTTC
once	TRBV20-1	TRBJ1-5	TRBD1	13	CSAWDRVNQPQHF	TGCAGTGCTTGGGACAGGGTCAATCAGCCCCAGCATTTT
-	TRBV10-3	TRBJ1-6	-	13	CAISEAGESPLHF	TGTGCCATCAGTGAGGCAGGGGAATCACCCCTCCACTTT
few	TRBV7-8	TRBJ2-5	TRBD2	13	CASSGRAVETQYF	TGTGCCAGCAGCGGGAGGGCCGTGGAGACCCAGTACTTC
few	TRBV20-1	TRBJ1-5	TRBD1	17	CSARDSQGGHSNQPQHF	TGCAGTGCTAGAGATTCACAGGGGGGACATAGCAATCAGCCCCAGCATTTT
-	TRBV24-1	TRBJ2-5	-	15	CATSDTGQTSETQYF	TGTGCCACCAGTGATACTGGACAAACCTCGGAGACCCAGTACTTC
medium-sized	TRBV6-1	TRBJ1-2	TRBD1	13	CASRTGGAGGYTF	TGTGCCAGCAGGACAGGGGGCGCGGGGGGCTACACCTTC
-	TRBV7-8	TRBJ2-2	-	12	CASSLFRGELFF	TGTGCCAGCAGCTTATTTCGCGGGGAGCTGTTTTTT
-	TRBV6-2/TRBV6-3	TRBJ2-2	-	16	CASSYPLGSITGELFF	TGTGCCAGCAGTTACCCCTTGGGGTCCATCACCGGGGAGCTGTTTTTT
few	TRBV6-1	TRBJ1-2	-	16	CASSGQVLPHGYGYTF	TGTGCCAGCAGCGGGCAGGTGCTGCCCCACGGCTATGGCTACACCTTC
-	TRBV6-2/TRBV6-3	TRBJ2-3	-	14	CASTQGREKDTQYF	TGTGCCAGCACCCAAGGAAGGGAGAAAGATACGCAGTATTTT
-	TRBV7-3	TRBJ2-2	-	16	CASSSADPGGTGELFF	TGTGCCAGCAGTTCGGCGGACCCCGGGGGCACCGGGGAGCTGTTTTTT
-	TRBV19	TRBJ1-5	-	16	CASSLGPGLGNQPQHF	TGTGCCAGTAGTCTAGGACCCGGGCTGGGCAATCAGCCCCAGCATTTT
once	TRBV19	TRBJ2-5	-	15	CASNRRGGLQETQYF	TGTGCCAGTAACCGCCGGGGCGGGCTCCAAGAGACCCAGTACTTC
-	TRBV20-1	TRBJ2-5	-	12	CSASGGQLTQYF	TGCAGTGCTAGCGGGGGGCAATTGACCCAGTACTTC